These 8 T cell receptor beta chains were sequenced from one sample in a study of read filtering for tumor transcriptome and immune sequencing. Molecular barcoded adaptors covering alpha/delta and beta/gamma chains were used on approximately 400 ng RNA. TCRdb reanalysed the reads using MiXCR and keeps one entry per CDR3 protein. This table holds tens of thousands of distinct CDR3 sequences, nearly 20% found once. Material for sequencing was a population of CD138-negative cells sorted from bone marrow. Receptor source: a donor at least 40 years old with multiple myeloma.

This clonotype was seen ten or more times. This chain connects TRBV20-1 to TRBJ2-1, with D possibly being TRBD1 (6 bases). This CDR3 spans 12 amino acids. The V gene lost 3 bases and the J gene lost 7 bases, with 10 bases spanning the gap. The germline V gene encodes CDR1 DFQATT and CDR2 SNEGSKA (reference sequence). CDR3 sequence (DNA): TGCAGTGCTAGCACAGGGCTAAATGAGCAGTTCTTC. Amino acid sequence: CSASTGLNEQFF.

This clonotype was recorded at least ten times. The CDR3 sequence is CASTSGPASKTEQYF. CDR3 coding DNA: TGTGCCAGCACCTCCGGCCCAGCTTCGAAGACCGAGCAGTACTTC. This chain uses TRBV12-3 or TRBV12-4 with TRBJ2-7; no clear D gene. CDR3 length: 15 amino acids. The V end lost 7 bases, the J end lost 6 bases, and 22 bases lay between the germline ends.

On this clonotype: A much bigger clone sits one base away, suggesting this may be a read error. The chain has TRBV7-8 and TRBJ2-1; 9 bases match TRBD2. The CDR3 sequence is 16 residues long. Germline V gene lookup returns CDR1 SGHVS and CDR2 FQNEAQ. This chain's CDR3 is CASSSRGGGALNGQFF. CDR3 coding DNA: TGTGCCAGCAGCTCCCGGGGCGGGGGGGCCCTGAATGGGCAGTTCTTC.

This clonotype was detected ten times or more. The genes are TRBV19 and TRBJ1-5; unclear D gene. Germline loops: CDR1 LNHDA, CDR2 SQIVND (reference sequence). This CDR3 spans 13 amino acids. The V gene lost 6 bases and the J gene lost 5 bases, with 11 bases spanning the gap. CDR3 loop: CASSPYSDQPQHF. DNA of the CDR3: TGTGCCAGTAGCCCCTACAGTGATCAGCCCCAGCATTTT.

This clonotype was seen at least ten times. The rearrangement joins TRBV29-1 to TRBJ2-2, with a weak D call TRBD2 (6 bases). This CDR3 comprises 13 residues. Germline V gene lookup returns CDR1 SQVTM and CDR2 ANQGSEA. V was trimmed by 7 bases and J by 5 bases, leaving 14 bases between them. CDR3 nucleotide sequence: TGCAGCGGGAGGGTAATTGGGACCGGGGAGCTGTTTTTT. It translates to CSGRVIGTGELFF.

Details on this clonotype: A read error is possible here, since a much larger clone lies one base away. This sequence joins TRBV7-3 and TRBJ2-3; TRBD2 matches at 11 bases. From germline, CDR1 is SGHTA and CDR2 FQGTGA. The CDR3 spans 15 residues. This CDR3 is CASATSGMSTVTQYF. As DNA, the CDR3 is TGTGCCAGCGCGACTAGCGGGATGAGCACAGTTACGCAGTATTTT.

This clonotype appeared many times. CDR3 nucleotide sequence: TGTGCCAGCAGCCAAGAGGGAGCTGGGGCCAACGTCCTGACTTTC. It yields the protein CASSQEGAGANVLTF. V usage is TRBV3-1 and J usage is TRBJ2-6; TRBD2 might be the D (5 bases). CDR3 length equals 15 residues. Deletions cut 0 bases from V and 2 bases from J, with 5 bases between. Germline V gives CDR1 LGHDT, CDR2 YNNKEL (reference sequence).

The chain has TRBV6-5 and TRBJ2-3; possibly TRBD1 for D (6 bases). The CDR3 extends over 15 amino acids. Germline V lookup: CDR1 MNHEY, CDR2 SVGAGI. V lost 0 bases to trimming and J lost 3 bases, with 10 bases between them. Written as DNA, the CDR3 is TGTGCCAGCAGTTACTCGATACAGGGAACAGATACGCAGTATTTT. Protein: CASSYSIQGTDTQYF.